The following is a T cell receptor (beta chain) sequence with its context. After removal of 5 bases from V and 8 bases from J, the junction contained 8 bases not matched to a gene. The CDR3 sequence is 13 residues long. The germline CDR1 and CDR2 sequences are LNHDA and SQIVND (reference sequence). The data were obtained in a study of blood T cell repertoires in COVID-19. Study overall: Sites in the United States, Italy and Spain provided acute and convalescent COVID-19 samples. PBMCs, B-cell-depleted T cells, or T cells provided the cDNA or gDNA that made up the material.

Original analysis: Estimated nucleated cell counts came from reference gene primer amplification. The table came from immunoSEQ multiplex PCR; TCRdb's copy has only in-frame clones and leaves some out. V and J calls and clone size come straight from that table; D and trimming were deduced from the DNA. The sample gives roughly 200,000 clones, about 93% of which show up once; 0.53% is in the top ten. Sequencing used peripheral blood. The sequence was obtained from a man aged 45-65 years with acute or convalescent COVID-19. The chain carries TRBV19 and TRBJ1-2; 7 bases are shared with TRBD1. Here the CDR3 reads CASSPTGVFGYTF. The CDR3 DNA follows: TGTGCCAGTAGTCCAACAGGGGTCTTCGGCTACACCTTC. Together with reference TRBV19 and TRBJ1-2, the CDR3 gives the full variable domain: DGGITQSPKYLFRKEGQNVTLSCEQNLNHDAMYWYRQDPGQGLRLIYYSQIVNDFQKGDIAEGYSVSREKKESFPLTVTSAQKNPTAFYLCASSPTGVFGYTFGSGTRLTVV.